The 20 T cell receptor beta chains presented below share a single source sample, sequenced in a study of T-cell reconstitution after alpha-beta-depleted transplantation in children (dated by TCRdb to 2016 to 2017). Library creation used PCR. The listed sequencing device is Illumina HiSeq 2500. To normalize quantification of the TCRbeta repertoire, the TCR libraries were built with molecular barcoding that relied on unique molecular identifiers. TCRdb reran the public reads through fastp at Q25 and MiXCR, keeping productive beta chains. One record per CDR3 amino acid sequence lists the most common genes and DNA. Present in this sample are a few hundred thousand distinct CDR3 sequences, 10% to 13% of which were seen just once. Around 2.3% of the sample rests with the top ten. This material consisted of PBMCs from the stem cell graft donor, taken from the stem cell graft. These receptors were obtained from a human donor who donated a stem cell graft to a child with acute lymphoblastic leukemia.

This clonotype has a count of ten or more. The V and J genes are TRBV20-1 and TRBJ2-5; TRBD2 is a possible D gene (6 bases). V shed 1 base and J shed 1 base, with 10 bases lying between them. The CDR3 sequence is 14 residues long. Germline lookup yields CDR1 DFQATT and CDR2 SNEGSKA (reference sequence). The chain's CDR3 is CSARGRDSQETQYF. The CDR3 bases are TGCAGTGCTAGAGGCCGGGACTCCCAAGAGACCCAGTACTTC.

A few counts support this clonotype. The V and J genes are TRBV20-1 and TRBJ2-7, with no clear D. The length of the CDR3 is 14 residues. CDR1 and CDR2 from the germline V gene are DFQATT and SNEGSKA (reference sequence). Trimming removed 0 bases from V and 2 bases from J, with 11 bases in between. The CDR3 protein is CSAREGYGPYEQYF. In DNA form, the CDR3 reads TGCAGTGCTAGAGAGGGGTATGGCCCCTACGAGCAGTACTTC.

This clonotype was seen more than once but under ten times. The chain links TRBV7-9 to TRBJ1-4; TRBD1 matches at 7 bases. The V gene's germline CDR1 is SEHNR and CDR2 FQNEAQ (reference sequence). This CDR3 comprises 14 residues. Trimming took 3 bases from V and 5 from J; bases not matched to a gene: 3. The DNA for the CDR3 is TGTGCCAGCAGCTTTGGGACAGCAAATGAAAAACTGTTTTTT. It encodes CASSFGTANEKLFF.

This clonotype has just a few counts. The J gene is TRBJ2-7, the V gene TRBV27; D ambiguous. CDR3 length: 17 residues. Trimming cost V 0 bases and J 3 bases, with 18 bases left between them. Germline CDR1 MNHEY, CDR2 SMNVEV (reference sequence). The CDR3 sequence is CASSLSVGFAAHYEQYF. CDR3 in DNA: TGTGCCAGCAGTTTATCGGTGGGGTTCGCCGCTCACTACGAGCAGTACTTC.

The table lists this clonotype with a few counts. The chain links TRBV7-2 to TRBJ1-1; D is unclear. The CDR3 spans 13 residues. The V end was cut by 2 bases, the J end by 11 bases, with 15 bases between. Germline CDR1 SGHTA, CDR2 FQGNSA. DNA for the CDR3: TGTGCCAGCAGCTTAAAGGAGAAAGTTTGGGCTTTCTTT. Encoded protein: CASSLKEKVWAFF.

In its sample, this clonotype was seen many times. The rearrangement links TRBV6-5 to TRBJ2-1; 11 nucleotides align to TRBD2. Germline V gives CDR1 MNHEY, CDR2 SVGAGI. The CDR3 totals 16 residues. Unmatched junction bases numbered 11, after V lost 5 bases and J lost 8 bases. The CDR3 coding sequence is TGTGCCAGCAGTCCCAGGACTAGCGGGCCCCACGATGAGCAGTTCTTC. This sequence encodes CASSPRTSGPHDEQFF.

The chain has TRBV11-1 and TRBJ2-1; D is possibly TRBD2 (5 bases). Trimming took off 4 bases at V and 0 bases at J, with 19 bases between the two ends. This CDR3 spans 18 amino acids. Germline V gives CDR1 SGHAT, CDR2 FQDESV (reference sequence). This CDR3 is CASSSIRPLAVSYNEQFF. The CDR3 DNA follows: TGTGCCAGCAGCTCTATCCGCCCCCTAGCAGTCTCCTACAATGAGCAGTTCTTC.

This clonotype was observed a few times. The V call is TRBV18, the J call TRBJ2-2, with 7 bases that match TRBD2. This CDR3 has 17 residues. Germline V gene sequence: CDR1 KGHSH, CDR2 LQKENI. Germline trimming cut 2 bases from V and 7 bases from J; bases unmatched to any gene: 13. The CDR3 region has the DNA TGTGCCAGCTCACCAATTCGGGCGGGAGAAGGCTTCGGGGAGCTGTTTTTT. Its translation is CASSPIRAGEGFGELFF.

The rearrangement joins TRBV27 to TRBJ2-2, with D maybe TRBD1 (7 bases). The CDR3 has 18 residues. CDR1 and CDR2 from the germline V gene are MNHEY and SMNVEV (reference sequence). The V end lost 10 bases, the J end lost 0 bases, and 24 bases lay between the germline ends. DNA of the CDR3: TGTGCCACCCACCTCAGCCTCAGGGGGGTGTCGAACACCGGGGAGCTGTTTTTT. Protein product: CATHLSLRGVSNTGELFF.

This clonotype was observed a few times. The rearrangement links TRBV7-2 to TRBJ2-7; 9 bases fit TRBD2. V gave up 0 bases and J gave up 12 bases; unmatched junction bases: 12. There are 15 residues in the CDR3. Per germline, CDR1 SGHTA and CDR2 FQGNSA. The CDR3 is CASSLAGASGVLRYF. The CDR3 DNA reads TGTGCCAGCAGCTTAGCAGGGGCTAGCGGGGTCTTACGGTACTTC.

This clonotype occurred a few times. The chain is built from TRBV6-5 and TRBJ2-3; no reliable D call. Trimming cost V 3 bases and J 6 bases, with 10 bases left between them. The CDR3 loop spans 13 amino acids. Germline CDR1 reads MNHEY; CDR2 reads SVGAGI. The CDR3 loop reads CASSYSERDTQYF. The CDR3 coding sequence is TGTGCCAGCAGTTATTCGGAACGGGATACGCAGTATTTT.

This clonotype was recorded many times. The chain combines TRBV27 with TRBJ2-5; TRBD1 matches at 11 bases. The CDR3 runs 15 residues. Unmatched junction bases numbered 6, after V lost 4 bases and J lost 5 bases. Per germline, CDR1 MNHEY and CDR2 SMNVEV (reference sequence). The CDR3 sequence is CASSSGTGGVETQYF. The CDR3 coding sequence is TGTGCCAGCAGTTCCGGGACAGGGGGAGTTGAGACCCAGTACTTC.

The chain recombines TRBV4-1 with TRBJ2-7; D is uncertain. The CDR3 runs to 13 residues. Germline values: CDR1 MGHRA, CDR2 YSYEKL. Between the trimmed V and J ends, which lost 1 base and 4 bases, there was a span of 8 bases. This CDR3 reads CASSQAAHYEQYF. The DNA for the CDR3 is TGCGCCAGCAGCCAAGCGGCCCATTACGAGCAGTACTTC.

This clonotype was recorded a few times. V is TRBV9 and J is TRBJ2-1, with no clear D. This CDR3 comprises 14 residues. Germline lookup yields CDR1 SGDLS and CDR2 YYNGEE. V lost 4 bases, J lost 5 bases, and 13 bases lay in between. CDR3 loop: CASSPRLAHNEQFF. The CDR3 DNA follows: TGTGCCAGCAGCCCTAGGTTGGCTCACAATGAGCAGTTCTTC.

CDR3 DNA: TGCGCCAGCAGCTTGGGGACTAGCGGCCTCCCCCCGGGCAATGAGCAGTTCTTC. This translates into CASSLGTSGLPPGNEQFF. The chain joins TRBV5-1 to TRBJ2-1, with 10 bases fitting TRBD2. Germline CDR1 and CDR2: SGHRS and YFSETQ. Trimming at V came to 0 bases and at J to 6 bases, leaving 12 bases not matched to a gene. The CDR3 covers 18 residues.

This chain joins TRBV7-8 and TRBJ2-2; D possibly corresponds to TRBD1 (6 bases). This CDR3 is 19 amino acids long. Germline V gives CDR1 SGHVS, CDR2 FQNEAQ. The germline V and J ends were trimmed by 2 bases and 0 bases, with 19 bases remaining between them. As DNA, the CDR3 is TGTGCCAGCAGCTTAAGCTCGATTGGGAACAGGGCGAACACCGGGGAGCTGTTTTTT. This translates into CASSLSSIGNRANTGELFF.

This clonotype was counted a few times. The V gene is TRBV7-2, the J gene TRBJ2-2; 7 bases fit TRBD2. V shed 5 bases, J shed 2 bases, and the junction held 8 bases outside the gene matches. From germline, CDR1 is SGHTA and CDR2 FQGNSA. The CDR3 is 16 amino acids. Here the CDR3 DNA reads TGTGCCAGCAGCCCGAAGGGGACTACAAACACCGGGGAGCTGTTTTTT. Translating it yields CASSPKGTTNTGELFF.

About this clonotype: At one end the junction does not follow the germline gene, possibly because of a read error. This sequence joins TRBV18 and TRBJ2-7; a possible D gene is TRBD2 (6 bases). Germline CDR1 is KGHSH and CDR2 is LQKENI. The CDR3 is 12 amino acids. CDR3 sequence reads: CASSGGSYDQYF. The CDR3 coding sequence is TGTGCCAGCTCCGGAGGGTCCTACGACCAGTACTTC.

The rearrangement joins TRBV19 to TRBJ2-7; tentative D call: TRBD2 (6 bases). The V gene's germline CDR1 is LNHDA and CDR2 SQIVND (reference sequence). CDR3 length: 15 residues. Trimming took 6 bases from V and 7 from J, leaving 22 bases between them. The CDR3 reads CASSPGTGLGGEQYF. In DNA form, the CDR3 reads TGTGCCAGTAGCCCAGGCACAGGCCTTGGGGGGGAGCAGTACTTC.

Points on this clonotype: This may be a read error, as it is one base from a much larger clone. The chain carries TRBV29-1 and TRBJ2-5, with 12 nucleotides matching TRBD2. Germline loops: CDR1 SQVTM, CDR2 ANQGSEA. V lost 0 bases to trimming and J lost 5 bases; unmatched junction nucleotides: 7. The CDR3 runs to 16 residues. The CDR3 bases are TGCAGCGTTGAAGATCCCCTAGCGGGAGGGTGTGAGACCCAGTACTTC. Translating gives CSVEDPLAGGCETQYF.